This TCR beta chain is from a study of tumour-infiltrating T cells in Burkitt lymphoma. Remarks on this clone: Its antigen is unknown.

Between the trimmed V and J ends, which lost 0 bases and 1 base, there was a span of 9 bases. Germline V gene sequence: CDR1 SGHDN, CDR2 FVKESK. The CDR3 has 15 residues. Method: immunoSEQ multiplex PCR; TCRdb's copy keeps in-frame clones and lacks some. The profile shows around 50,000 clones, around a third of them singletons. Study-wide results and caveats: Public clonotypes, several, appeared across numerous Burkitt lymphoma patients.

The chain employs TRBV14 and TRBJ1-2; D unresolved. This receptor was obtained from a human donor with Burkitt lymphoma. Source material: tumor tissue. CDR3 residues: CASSQEARGNYGYTF. DNA of the CDR3: TGTGCCAGCAGCCAAGAGGCCCGGGGTAACTATGGCTACACCTTC.